This T cell receptor (beta chain) comes out of a study of shared clonotypes between healthy human individuals. Profiled with immunoSEQ multiplex PCR; TCRdb holds only in-frame clones, not every one. This sample has millions of clones, with more than 80% found just once. There are 14 residues in the CDR3. Trimming left V 0 bases short and J 3 bases short, with 6 bases between. The germline gives CDR1 SGDLS, CDR2 YYNGEE. The material sequenced was naive CD4+ T cells from PBMCs. Subset reported: CD45RA+ positively selected. The receptor comes from a man between 18 and 29 years old in good health. Some clones in this sample may be carry-over from other donors' samples. The chain combines TRBV9 with TRBJ2-2; D remains ambiguous. The CDR3 bases are TGTGCCAGCAGCGTAGAGGAGTACACCGGGGAGCTGTTTTTT. Its translation: CASSVEEYTGELFF.